The 5 T cell receptor beta chains reported below all come from one sample, sequenced in a study of beta chain features in type 1 diabetes. Every isolated RNA sample was fully reverse transcribed, so sequencing captured expressed TCRB transcripts. Libraries were prepared by immunoSEQ multiplex PCR; TCRdb keeps only in-frame clonotypes and omits some of them. In the table there are a few hundred thousand clones, about 15% of which are singletons. Sample: naive CD4+ T cells from blood. The receptors stem from a man aged 30-40 years in good health.

This clone appeared a few times. The V gene is TRBV27, the J gene TRBJ1-1, with D hard to call. Trimming removed 2 bases at V and 6 bases at J, with 10 bases between. This CDR3 has 13 residues. Germline-derived CDR1 and CDR2 are MNHEY and SMNVEV (reference sequence). This CDR3 reads CASSLRVPAEAFF. CDR3 in DNA: TGTGCCAGCAGTTTAAGGGTGCCGGCTGAAGCTTTCTTT.

The chain links TRBV30 to TRBJ2-3, with 9 nucleotides matching TRBD2. The CDR3 length is 14 residues. Trimming at V came to 4 bases and at J to 2 bases, leaving 4 bases not matched to a gene. Germline V gene lookup returns CDR1 GTSNPN and CDR2 SVGIG (reference sequence). The CDR3 loop is CAWMTSGYTDTQYF. Written as DNA, the CDR3 is TGTGCCTGGATGACTAGCGGTTACACAGATACGCAGTATTTT.

This clone was detected only a few times. The rearrangement links TRBV30 to TRBJ2-5; TRBD2 is a possible D gene (5 bases). CDR3 length equals 13 residues. CDR1 is GTSNPN, CDR2 SVGIG, per germline (reference sequence). The V end was cut by 2 bases, the J end by 2 bases, with 9 bases between. This CDR3 reads CAWSLGIQETQYF. The CDR3 DNA sequence: TGTGCCTGGAGTCTCGGGATACAAGAGACCCAGTACTTC.

A remark on this clone: Other nucleotide sequences from this sample produce the same CDR3. This chain links TRBV4-1 with TRBJ2-5, with 11 bases aligning to TRBD1. Trimming took 3 bases from V and 5 from J; bases not matched to a gene: 8. There are 16 residues in the CDR3. Per the germline V gene, CDR1 is MGHRA and CDR2 is YSYEKL. The CDR3 DNA reads as TGCGCCAGCAGCCAGGACGGACAGGGGGCTCGGGAGACCCAGTACTTC. This codes for CASSQDGQGARETQYF.

The chain couples TRBV7-9 to TRBJ2-5, with D perhaps matching TRBD1 (6 bases). The V gene lost 5 bases and the J gene lost 1 base, with 11 bases spanning the gap. Germline V gene data show CDR1 as SEHNR and CDR2 as FQNEAQ (reference sequence). There are 14 residues in the CDR3. The CDR3 DNA is TGTGCCAGCAGCGGACAGCTTCTCCAAGAGACCCAGTACTTC. Its translation is CASSGQLLQETQYF.